These T cell receptor beta chains were read from a single sample in a study of T-cell reconstitution after alpha-beta-depleted transplantation in children. TCRdb reprocessed the PCR reads via MiXCR and lists one record per CDR3 protein. This sample has 200,000 to 250,000 distinct CDR3 sequences, with 24% found just once. The sample was PBMCs, mostly from graft donor cells, taken 360 days after TCRalphabeta/CD19-depleted stem cell transplant. Receptors originate from a female patient under 10 years old who had a stem cell transplant for congenital amegakaryocytic thrombocytopenia, so the T cells may come from the graft donor. Each CDR3 is given with its conserved first and last residue. Each record gives: CDR3 protein, CDR3 DNA, D gene, V gene, J gene, clone size. A D gene is named only where the DNA matches it firmly. Only some rows state a clone size, as once, few, many or a class for expanded clones.

cdr3_aa: CASSPRDLAYEQYF
cdr3_nt: TGTGCCAGCAGCCCACGGGACCTAGCCTACGAGCAGTACTTC
d_call: NA
v_call: TRBV7-9
j_call: TRBJ2-7
clone_size: NA

cdr3_aa: CASSPQGTNYSPLHF
cdr3_nt: TGTGCCAGCAGCCCCCAGGGAACCAACTATTCACCCCTCCACTTT
d_call: NA
v_call: TRBV7-9
j_call: TRBJ1-6
clone_size: NA

cdr3_aa: CASSRRNEQFF
cdr3_nt: TGTGCCAGCAGTCGTAGAAATGAGCAGTTCTTC
d_call: NA
v_call: TRBV12-3/TRBV12-4
j_call: TRBJ2-1
clone_size: many

cdr3_aa: CATSDQLAGVYEQFF
cdr3_nt: TGTGCCACCAGTGATCAACTAGCGGGAGTATATGAGCAGTTCTTC
d_call: TRBD2
v_call: TRBV24-1
j_call: TRBJ2-1
clone_size: few

cdr3_aa: CASSQEAGQETQYF
cdr3_nt: TGTGCCAGCAGCCAAGAAGCAGGACAAGAGACCCAGTACTTC
d_call: NA
v_call: TRBV4-2
j_call: TRBJ2-5
clone_size: few

cdr3_aa: CASSQDRTSGLYNEQFF
cdr3_nt: TGTGCCAGCAGCCAAGATCGGACTAGCGGGTTATACAATGAGCAGTTCTTC
d_call: TRBD2
v_call: TRBV4-2
j_call: TRBJ2-1
clone_size: few

cdr3_aa: CASLKEGDTRSNTEAFF
cdr3_nt: TGCGCCAGCCTTAAGGAGGGGGACACTCGCTCGAACACTGAAGCTTTCTTT
d_call: NA
v_call: TRBV4-1
j_call: TRBJ1-1
clone_size: NA

cdr3_aa: CASSLEMGLKTQYF
cdr3_nt: TGTGCCAGCAGCTTAGAAATGGGTTTAAAGACCCAGTACTTC
d_call: NA
v_call: TRBV7-2
j_call: TRBJ2-5
clone_size: few

cdr3_aa: CASSTSSSEQFF
cdr3_nt: TGTGCCAGCAGCACCTCTAGCAGTGAGCAGTTCTTC
d_call: NA
v_call: TRBV7-2
j_call: TRBJ2-1
clone_size: few

cdr3_aa: CASSLGTETGELFF
cdr3_nt: TGTGCCAGCAGCTTAGGGACGGAAACCGGGGAGCTGTTTTTT
d_call: NA
v_call: TRBV11-2
j_call: TRBJ2-2
clone_size: NA

cdr3_aa: CASSFTRSWADTQYF
cdr3_nt: TGTGCCAGCAGTTTTACTCGAAGTTGGGCAGATACGCAGTATTTT
d_call: NA
v_call: TRBV12-3/TRBV12-4
j_call: TRBJ2-3
clone_size: NA

cdr3_aa: CASSLALGKNQPQHF
cdr3_nt: TGTGCCAGCAGCTTAGCGCTCGGGAAGAATCAGCCCCAGCATTTT
d_call: NA
v_call: TRBV7-2
j_call: TRBJ1-5
clone_size: few

cdr3_aa: CASSLALREGGVHGELFF
cdr3_nt: TGTGCCAGCAGCTTAGCCTTACGGGAGGGAGGTGTTCACGGGGAGCTGTTTTTT
d_call: TRBD2
v_call: TRBV7-6
j_call: TRBJ2-2
clone_size: few

cdr3_aa: CASMAGSGNTIYF
cdr3_nt: TGTGCCTCGATGGCAGGTTCTGGAAACACCATATATTTT
d_call: NA
v_call: TRBV10-3
j_call: TRBJ1-3
clone_size: NA

cdr3_aa: CASSKDWEQETQYF
cdr3_nt: TGTGCCAGTAGTAAGGACTGGGAACAAGAGACCCAGTACTTC
d_call: NA
v_call: TRBV19
j_call: TRBJ2-5
clone_size: NA

cdr3_aa: CASSLRDRGIKEQFF
cdr3_nt: TGTGCCAGCAGCCTCCGGGACAGGGGGATTAAGGAGCAGTTCTTC
d_call: TRBD1
v_call: TRBV5-4
j_call: TRBJ2-1
clone_size: NA

cdr3_aa: CASSLDLWGIGNTIYF
cdr3_nt: TGTGCCAGCAGCTTAGACCTTTGGGGAATCGGAAACACCATATATTTT
d_call: NA
v_call: TRBV7-2
j_call: TRBJ1-3
clone_size: NA

cdr3_aa: CASSPTGIPETQYF
cdr3_nt: TGTGCCAGCAGCCCGACAGGGATCCCAGAGACCCAGTACTTC
d_call: TRBD1
v_call: TRBV6-2/TRBV6-3
j_call: TRBJ2-5
clone_size: NA

cdr3_aa: CSVEPADTQYF
cdr3_nt: TGCAGCGTTGAGCCAGCAGATACGCAGTATTTT
d_call: NA
v_call: TRBV29-1
j_call: TRBJ2-3
clone_size: NA

cdr3_aa: CASSQRDSPGGETQYF
cdr3_nt: TGTGCCAGCAGCCAAAGGGACAGCCCAGGCGGGGAGACCCAGTACTTC
d_call: TRBD1
v_call: TRBV3-1
j_call: TRBJ2-5
clone_size: NA

cdr3_aa: CASSELLCPTRYEAFF
cdr3_nt: TGTGCCAGCAGTGAATTGTTGTGTCCGACAAGATATGAAGCTTTCTTT
d_call: NA
v_call: TRBV2
j_call: TRBJ1-1
clone_size: few

cdr3_aa: CASSQEGPAEPQHF
cdr3_nt: TGCGCCAGCAGCCAAGAAGGACCCGCGGAGCCCCAGCATTTT
d_call: NA
v_call: TRBV4-1
j_call: TRBJ1-5
clone_size: few

cdr3_aa: CASSQGYTQGGNTIYF
cdr3_nt: TGTGCCAGCAGCCAAGGGTATACCCAGGGTGGAAACACCATATATTTT
d_call: NA
v_call: TRBV4-2
j_call: TRBJ1-3
clone_size: few

cdr3_aa: CATSIWQGAYGYTF
cdr3_nt: TGTGCCACCAGCATCTGGCAGGGGGCCTATGGCTACACCTTC
d_call: TRBD1
v_call: TRBV15
j_call: TRBJ1-2
clone_size: few

cdr3_aa: CASSLAWGDTGELFF
cdr3_nt: TGTGCCAGCAGCTTAGCCTGGGGGGACACCGGGGAGCTGTTTTTT
d_call: NA
v_call: TRBV7-6
j_call: TRBJ2-2
clone_size: NA

cdr3_aa: CASSQPAGPGEQFF
cdr3_nt: TGTGCCAGCAGCCAACCCGCCGGGCCGGGTGAGCAGTTCTTC
d_call: NA
v_call: TRBV12-3/TRBV12-4
j_call: TRBJ2-1
clone_size: NA

cdr3_aa: CSVTRTGSNNEKLFF
cdr3_nt: TGCAGCGTAACCCGAACAGGGTCGAATAATGAAAAACTGTTTTTT
d_call: NA
v_call: TRBV29-1
j_call: TRBJ1-4
clone_size: NA

cdr3_aa: CASSPTIGYTF
cdr3_nt: TGTGCCAGCAGTCCAACTATTGGCTACACCTTC
d_call: NA
v_call: TRBV28
j_call: TRBJ1-2
clone_size: NA

cdr3_aa: CASSLAQDTQYF
cdr3_nt: TGTGCCAGCAGCCTAGCGCAAGATACGCAGTATTTT
d_call: NA
v_call: TRBV4-2
j_call: TRBJ2-3
clone_size: many

cdr3_aa: CASSQDRGTTWGFEYNEQFF
cdr3_nt: TGTGCCAGCAGCCAAGACCGCGGGACTACCTGGGGGTTCGAATACAATGAGCAGTTCTTC
d_call: TRBD2
v_call: TRBV3-1
j_call: TRBJ2-1
clone_size: few

cdr3_aa: CASSWTGTNSYEQYF
cdr3_nt: TGTGCCAGCAGTTGGACCGGGACAAATTCCTACGAGCAGTACTTC
d_call: NA
v_call: TRBV6-5
j_call: TRBJ2-7
clone_size: NA

cdr3_aa: CASSAEGWGNSGNTIYF
cdr3_nt: TGCGCCAGCAGCGCCGAAGGTTGGGGAAACTCTGGAAACACCATATATTTT
d_call: NA
v_call: TRBV5-1
j_call: TRBJ1-3
clone_size: NA

cdr3_aa: CASGSSTAGEETQYF
cdr3_nt: TGCGCCAGCGGCAGTTCGACCGCAGGAGAAGAGACCCAGTACTTC
d_call: NA
v_call: TRBV5-1
j_call: TRBJ2-5
clone_size: few

cdr3_aa: CASSQGTGTRSTDTQYF
cdr3_nt: TGTGCCAGCAGCCAAGGAACCGGGACCAGAAGCACAGATACGCAGTATTTT
d_call: NA
v_call: TRBV3-1
j_call: TRBJ2-3
clone_size: few

cdr3_aa: CSAYPRGGTEAFF
cdr3_nt: TGCAGTGCTTACCCCCGCGGGGGGACTGAAGCTTTCTTT
d_call: NA
v_call: TRBV20-1
j_call: TRBJ1-1
clone_size: few

cdr3_aa: CASSEASGRLNEQFF
cdr3_nt: TGTGCCAGCAGTGAGGCTAGCGGGAGACTCAATGAGCAGTTCTTC
d_call: TRBD2
v_call: TRBV28
j_call: TRBJ2-1
clone_size: NA

cdr3_aa: CASSPPGTGVYEQYF
cdr3_nt: TGTGCCAGCAGTCCTCCCGGGACAGGGGTCTACGAGCAGTACTTC
d_call: TRBD1
v_call: TRBV28
j_call: TRBJ2-7
clone_size: NA

cdr3_aa: CSARVRGGRTGELFF
cdr3_nt: TGCAGTGCTAGAGTTAGGGGGGGCCGCACCGGGGAGCTGTTTTTT
d_call: NA
v_call: TRBV20-1
j_call: TRBJ2-2
clone_size: few

cdr3_aa: CASSLAPTTEAFF
cdr3_nt: TGTGCCAGCAGTTTGGCCCCGACGACTGAAGCTTTCTTT
d_call: NA
v_call: TRBV12-3/TRBV12-4
j_call: TRBJ1-1
clone_size: NA

cdr3_aa: CASSEGGQGSQLF
cdr3_nt: TGTGCCAGCAGTGAAGGGGGACAGGGCAGCCAGCTTTTT
d_call: TRBD1
v_call: TRBV2
j_call: TRBJ1-4
clone_size: few

cdr3_aa: CATSDLGYGYTF
cdr3_nt: TGTGCCACCAGTGATTTGGGGTATGGCTACACCTTC
d_call: NA
v_call: TRBV24-1
j_call: TRBJ1-2
clone_size: NA

cdr3_aa: CASGLSAQYF
cdr3_nt: TGTGCCAGCGGACTCAGTGCCCAGTACTTC
d_call: NA
v_call: TRBV28
j_call: TRBJ2-5
clone_size: many

cdr3_aa: CASSYSPWGGSSGQYF
cdr3_nt: TGTGCCAGCAGTTACTCCCCCTGGGGCGGGAGCAGCGGGCAGTACTTC
d_call: TRBD2
v_call: TRBV6-5
j_call: TRBJ2-7
clone_size: few

cdr3_aa: CASSGLSRGANVLTF
cdr3_nt: TGTGCCAGCAGCGGCCTAAGCCGGGGGGCCAACGTCCTGACTTTC
d_call: NA
v_call: TRBV9
j_call: TRBJ2-6
clone_size: few

cdr3_aa: CASRTSGGGYGYTF
cdr3_nt: TGTGCCAGCAGGACGTCAGGGGGAGGCTATGGCTACACCTTC
d_call: TRBD1
v_call: TRBV12-3/TRBV12-4
j_call: TRBJ1-2
clone_size: few

cdr3_aa: CASSPSPNTEAFF
cdr3_nt: TGTGCCAGCAGCCCGTCACCGAACACTGAAGCTTTCTTT
d_call: NA
v_call: TRBV12-3/TRBV12-4
j_call: TRBJ1-1
clone_size: few